Here is one TCR beta chain with its context. Generated by immunoSEQ multiplex PCR, the TCRdb table keeps only in-frame clones and is missing some. This sample yields approximately 300,000 clones, of which under 90% are seen a single time; over 9.5% belongs to the top ten. The sample originates from a study of blood T cell repertoires in COVID-19. Trimming cost V 0 bases and J 8 bases, with 17 bases left between them. Per the germline V gene, CDR1 is LGHDT and CDR2 is YNNKEL (reference sequence). CDR3 length: 16 residues. This chain connects TRBV3-1 (or the pseudogene TRBV3-2) to TRBJ2-1; maybe TRBD1 (6 bases). Sample: PBMCs or T cells enriched from blood (not recorded which). The sequence derives from a woman aged 18-29 years who had recovered from COVID-19. The CDR3 coding sequence is TGTGCCAGCAGCCAAGACGGGACAATTCGACCGGATGAGCAGTTCTTC. It specifies CASSQDGTIRPDEQFF.